The 25 T cell receptor beta chains presented below share a single source sample, sequenced in a study of T-cell memory formation after mild COVID-19 (dated by TCRdb to the early 2020s). The protocol used for the library was 5' RACE. The data were produced on an Illumina NovaSeq 6000. Clones were called with MiXCR by TCRdb after fastp trimmed the public reads at Q25, and only in-frame beta chains were retained. CDR3 protein duplicates are merged, each entry listing the most common genes and DNA. The sample includes about 45,000 distinct CDR3 sequences, with 6% to 9.5% observed a single time. The top ten clonotypes cover 1.4% of the sample. The sample was PBMCs or a T cell subset sorted from them (not recorded which). These receptors originate from a man aged 18-30 years who had mild COVID-19 (a few samples of this study predate the infection). The sample titles of this study are shuffled in the database, so cell type and time point are left out; the donor was told from shared clones.

This clonotype was counted a few times. The chain combines TRBV29-1 with TRBJ2-7; D remains ambiguous. Per germline, CDR1 SQVTM and CDR2 ANQGSEA. Trimming took off 0 bases at V and 3 bases at J, with 6 bases between the two ends. This CDR3 is built from 12 residues. The CDR3 loop reads CSVEDHNYEQYV. The CDR3 DNA sequence: TGCAGCGTTGAAGATCATAACTACGAGCAGTACGTC.

This clonotype was counted between two and nine times. CDR3 bases: TGTGCCTCTTCCGGGACAGGGGCGGCGAGCAGTGAAAAACTGTTTTTT. Protein: CASSGTGAASSEKLFF. The chain links TRBV6-4 to TRBJ1-4; 10 nucleotides match TRBD1. The CDR3 consists of 16 residues. The trim removed 11 bases at V and 7 bases at J, leaving 16 bases unmatched. Germline CDR1 MRHNA, CDR2 SNTAGT.

This clonotype was picked up a small number of times. The chain recombines TRBV5-6 with TRBJ2-1; 15 positions match TRBD2. CDR3 size: 17 residues. Germline CDR1 is SGHDT and CDR2 is YYEEEE. V lost 4 bases, J lost 6 bases, and 8 bases stayed unmatched. The CDR3, as DNA: TGTGCCAGCAGCCTTCGGACTAGCGGGGGGGCCCCCAATGAGCAGTTCTTC. Translating gives CASSLRTSGGAPNEQFF.

The chain has TRBV3-1 and TRBJ2-2, with a tentative D call TRBD1 (5 bases). Germline V CDR1 and CDR2: LGHDT, YNNKEL (reference sequence). V lost 7 bases to trimming and J lost 6 bases, with 15 bases between them. The CDR3 covers 14 residues. CDR3 sequence: CASTNVGAPGELFF. In DNA form, the CDR3 reads TGTGCCAGCACCAACGTTGGGGCCCCCGGGGAGCTGTTTTTT.

This clonotype was counted ten times or more. The rearrangement links TRBV2 to TRBJ1-1; possible D gene TRBD1, 5 bases. The germline V and J ends were trimmed by 6 bases and 4 bases, with 15 bases remaining between them. The CDR3 runs to 14 residues. Germline V lookup: CDR1 SNHLY, CDR2 FYNNEI. The CDR3, as DNA: TGTGCCAGCAGCGCTTATCAGGGCCCCACTGAAGCTTTCTTT. It codes for CASSAYQGPTEAFF.

This clonotype was detected only a few times. V and J are TRBV28 and TRBJ1-6, with 7 positions matching TRBD1. The CDR3 is 17 residues long. CDR1 is MDHEN and CDR2 is SYDVKM in the germline V gene. The trim removed 4 bases at V and 4 bases at J, leaving 10 bases unmatched. The CDR3 nucleotides read TGTGCCAGCAGTTACCCCCAGCGGACAGGTTATAATTCACCCCTCCACTTT. Translated: CASSYPQRTGYNSPLHF.

J is TRBJ2-2 and V is TRBV4-3; D not resolved. The germline V gene has CDR1 LGHNA and CDR2 YSLEER. V shed 4 bases and J shed 0 bases, with 9 bases lying between them. The CDR3 length is 15 residues. CDR3 bases: TGCGCCAGCAGCCTATCTGGGGCGAACACCGGGGAGCTGTTTTTT. It yields the protein CASSLSGANTGELFF.

A few counts support this clonotype. CDR3 in DNA: TGTGCCAGCAGTTCCCCTTACGCTAGCGGGGGGGCAGATACGCAGTATTTT. Amino acid sequence: CASSSPYASGGADTQYF. The V and J genes are TRBV12-3 or TRBV12-4 and TRBJ2-3; 12 bases line up with TRBD2. The J segment lost 4 bases and the V segment lost 4 bases, leaving 9 bases of the junction unmatched. CDR3 length: 17 residues.

The table lists this clonotype with a few counts. The chain uses TRBV5-1 and TRBJ2-5, with TRBD1 identical over 8 bases. The CDR3 spans 15 residues. V shed 0 bases, J shed 1 base, and the junction held 2 bases outside the gene matches. Germline V gene data show CDR1 as SGHRS and CDR2 as YFSETQ. CDR3 protein: CASSLAGQGQETQYF. The CDR3 region has the DNA TGCGCCAGCAGCTTGGCCGGACAGGGCCAAGAGACCCAGTACTTC.

A few counts support this clonotype. The rearrangement links TRBV6-5 to TRBJ1-1; D is perhaps TRBD1 (5 bases). Germline CDR1 is MNHEY and CDR2 is SVGAGI. Trimming stripped 1 base from V and 1 base from J, with 10 bases between. The CDR3 runs to 15 residues. In nucleotides, the CDR3 is TGTGCCAGCAGTTACTTTGGCCAGGGGAACACTGAAGCTTTCTTT. Protein sequence: CASSYFGQGNTEAFF.

The genes are TRBV7-2 and TRBJ2-5, with D perhaps matching TRBD2 (6 bases). Germline values: CDR1 SGHTA, CDR2 FQGNSA. The CDR3 spans 15 residues. Trimming took 4 bases from V and 5 from J, leaving 17 bases between them. CDR3 DNA: TGTGCCAGCAGCTCCCGTCGCGTGGGGAGGGAGACCCAGTACTTC. Protein sequence: CASSSRRVGRETQYF.

This clonotype was counted only a few times. The rearrangement joins TRBV12-3 or TRBV12-4 to TRBJ1-2; perhaps TRBD1 as D (6 bases). V was shortened by 5 bases and J by 7 bases, with 14 bases between the two germline ends. The CDR3 has 13 amino acids. The CDR3 region has the DNA TGTGCCAGCAGTCCCCCCCTGACAGGTGGCTACACCTTC. Translation gives CASSPPLTGGYTF.

The J gene is TRBJ1-3, the V gene TRBV2; D perhaps matches TRBD1 (6 bases). This CDR3 has 13 amino acids. Germline V lookup: CDR1 SNHLY, CDR2 FYNNEI. V dropped 9 bases and J dropped 3 bases, with 12 bases sitting between them. As DNA, the CDR3 is TGTGCCAGTGCCGCGGACAGTGGAAACACCATATATTTT. It encodes CASAADSGNTIYF.

The gene calls are TRBV20-1 and TRBJ2-3, with unresolved D. CDR1 is DFQATT, CDR2 SNEGSKA, per germline (reference sequence). This CDR3 region has 14 residues. Deletions cut 0 bases from V and 1 base from J, with 8 bases between. CDR3 in amino acids: CSAREVRRTDTQYF. The CDR3 DNA is TGCAGTGCTAGAGAAGTGCGGCGCACAGATACGCAGTATTTT.

This rearrangement joins TRBV6-5 to TRBJ1-2, with D possibly being TRBD1 (5 bases). There are 13 residues in the CDR3. The germline V and J ends were trimmed by 2 bases and 6 bases, with 10 bases remaining between them. Germline V gives CDR1 MNHEY, CDR2 SVGAGI. CDR3 nucleotides: TGTGCCAGCAGTTACGGAGGGGAGAATGGCTACACCTTC. Translated, it gives CASSYGGENGYTF.

A few counts support this clonotype. The CDR3 DNA reads TGCGCCAGCAGCCACCGGGGCTTTGGCTACACCTTC. Protein sequence: CASSHRGFGYTF. The chain is built from TRBV4-3 and TRBJ1-2; perhaps TRBD1 as D (5 bases). Deletions cut 3 bases from V and 7 bases from J, with 9 bases between. The CDR3 loop spans 12 amino acids. Germline-derived CDR1 and CDR2 are LGHNA and YSLEER.

This clonotype was counted between two and nine times. The CDR3 sequence: CASSFSWGGYNEQFF. CDR3 DNA: TGTGCCAGCAGCTTTTCCTGGGGGGGTTACAATGAGCAGTTCTTC. The chain carries TRBV7-2 and TRBJ2-1; 7 bases match TRBD2. Germline CDR1 SGHTA, CDR2 FQGNSA. This CDR3 is built from 15 residues. V dropped 3 bases and J dropped 4; count of bases not matched to a gene: 6.

Concerning this clonotype: Since a much larger clone is just one base distant, this may be a read error. V gene TRBV15 combines with J gene TRBJ2-5; D gene ambiguous. CDR3 size: 13 residues. CDR1 and CDR2 from the germline V gene are LNHNV and YYDKDF (reference sequence). The V gene lost 7 bases and the J gene lost 2 bases, with 11 bases spanning the gap. CDR3: CATIGGTQETQYF. The CDR3 DNA is TGTGCCACCATCGGCGGTACTCAAGAGACCCAGTACTTC. Full variable domain (remainder filled in from reference TRBV15 and TRBJ2-5): DAMVIQNPRYQVTQFGKPVTLSCSQTLNHNVMYWYQQKSSQAPKLLFHYYDKDFNNEADTPDNFQSRRPNTSFCFLDIRSPGLGDTAMYLCATIGGTQETQYFGPGTRLLVL.

In its sample, this clonotype ranks as medium-sized. This chain connects TRBV12-3 or TRBV12-4 to TRBJ2-1, with TRBD2 matching 8 bases. V lost 5 bases to trimming and J lost 9 bases; unmatched junction nucleotides: 3. The CDR3 spans 12 residues. The DNA for the CDR3 is TGTGCCAGCAGTGGACTAGCATTTGAGCAGTTCTTC. This gives the protein CASSGLAFEQFF.

V is TRBV5-1 and J is TRBJ2-5; no clear D. This CDR3 contains 10 residues. Trimming cost V 5 bases and J 4 bases, with 3 bases left between them. Germline lookup yields CDR1 SGHRS and CDR2 YFSETQ. The CDR3 protein is CASRGETQYF. In nucleotides, the CDR3 is TGCGCCAGCAGAGGAGAGACCCAGTACTTC.

In its sample, this clonotype was seen many times. V is TRBV5-1 and J is TRBJ2-3; TRBD2 might be the D (6 bases). V was shortened by 0 bases and J by 1 base, with 12 bases between the two germline ends. The CDR3 is made up of 16 amino acids. Germline lookup yields CDR1 SGHRS and CDR2 YFSETQ. This CDR3 reads CASSLAVGGGTDTQYF. Written as DNA, the CDR3 is TGCGCCAGCAGCTTGGCTGTCGGGGGAGGCACAGATACGCAGTATTTT.

This clonotype was counted many times. J is TRBJ2-1 and V is TRBV5-1; 9 positions agree with TRBD1. CDR3 length equals 15 residues. The V and J ends lost 4 bases and 7 bases, in that order; junction bases with no gene match: 9. CDR1 and CDR2 (germline): SGHRS, YFSETQ. Here the CDR3 reads CASSIGDRDKNEQFF. For the CDR3, the DNA is TGCGCCAGCAGCATCGGGGACAGGGATAAAAATGAGCAGTTCTTC.

This clonotype was recorded at least ten times. The chain carries TRBV6-5 and TRBJ2-7; 7 bases are shared with TRBD2. This CDR3 is built from 13 residues. V dropped 4 bases and J dropped 4; count of bases not matched to a gene: 4. Germline CDR1 MNHEY, CDR2 SVGAGI. The CDR3 bases are TGTGCCAGCAGTTCCCCCGGGGGGTACGAGCAGTACGTC. This gives the protein CASSSPGGYEQYV.

Only a few counts were recorded for this clonotype. The chain is built from TRBV5-4 and TRBJ2-1; maybe TRBD1 (6 bases). The CDR3 is 16 amino acids. The V end lost 3 bases, the J end lost 4 bases, and 17 bases lay between the germline ends. Germline values: CDR1 SGHNT, CDR2 YYREEE (reference sequence). The CDR3 is CASSSDTLGAYNEQFF. The CDR3 nucleotides are TGTGCCAGCAGCTCAGACACGTTGGGGGCTTACAATGAGCAGTTCTTC.

This clonotype was recorded a few times. The rearrangement links TRBV6-6 to TRBJ2-3, with D possibly TRBD2 on 6 matching bases. This CDR3 region has 13 residues. Germline values: CDR1 MNHNY, CDR2 SVGAGI (reference sequence). V dropped 11 bases and J dropped 2 bases, with 14 bases sitting between them. The CDR3 coding sequence is TGTGCCGGGGGACGGGGACTCACAGATACGCAGTATTTT. It translates to CAGGRGLTDTQYF.